This T cell receptor (beta chain) was profiled in a study of CD8 T cells in Susac syndrome. V shed 7 bases and J shed 9 bases, with 7 bases lying between them. The germline V gene has CDR1 ENHRY and CDR2 SYGVKD. This CDR3 contains 9 residues. RNA totalling roughly 0.5 to 1 ug underwent reverse transcription with random hexamers. TCRdb analysed the immunoSEQ multiplex PCR reads with MiXCR anew, one entry per CDR3 protein. This table has roughly 140,000 distinct CDR3 sequences, just under 97% appearing once. Sequenced material: CD8+ T cells from PBMCs. This clonotype was sampled from a human donor with multiple sclerosis. The rearrangement uses TRBV10-3 and TRBJ2-7; D is unresolved. The CDR3 region is CAITARQYV. The CDR3 DNA follows: TGTGCCATCACCGCCCGGCAGTACGTC.